In its sample, the clone carrying this T cell receptor beta chain was seen many times. The CD8+CD4-CCR7+CD45RA+ phenotype defined the sorted naive CD8 T cells. This sample was included in a study of molecular identifiers for immune sequencing clone quantification. CDR3 length: 17 residues. Per the germline V gene, CDR1 is MNHEY and CDR2 is SVGEGT. Trimming removed 1 base from V and 4 bases from J; junction bases left unmatched: 5. TCRdb independently ran MiXCR on the PCR reads; one entry per CDR3 protein. The repertoire holds about 640,000 distinct CDR3 sequences, with nearly 20% as singletons. This TCR derives from a human donor in good health. Some libraries in this study had Jurkat cell RNA spiked in. V usage is TRBV6-2 or TRBV6-3 and J usage is TRBJ2-2, with 11 bases that match TRBD2. Sequences were obtained from naive CD8+ T cells from blood, with Jurkat cell RNA spiked in. Subset indicated: FACS-sorted CD8+CD4-CCR7+CD45RA+ naive T cells. The CDR3 reads CASSYLLAGGPTGELFF. The CDR3 nucleotides read TGTGCCAGCAGTTACTTGCTAGCGGGAGGTCCCACCGGGGAGCTGTTTTTT.